One and the same sample provided the 16 T cell receptor beta chains below, sequenced in a study of cytomegalovirus exposure and HLA in healthy donors. With 60 Vbeta and 13 Jbeta primers, the PCR was carried out. Measured with immunoSEQ multiplex PCR; TCRdb has only the in-frame clones, and not every one. Of about 88,000 clones in the sample, 55% to 85% were seen once. Source material: PBMCs. These receptors were collected from a woman aged 18-29 years in good health and CMV-seropositive.

V and J are TRBV19 and TRBJ1-5; 7 nucleotides agree with TRBD1. Losses at the gene ends were 9 bases for V and 2 bases for J; bases not matched to a gene: 4. Germline assignment: CDR1 LNHDA and CDR2 SQIVND (reference sequence). The CDR3 loop spans 13 amino acids. The CDR3 loop is CASSTGGNQPQHF. The CDR3 DNA is TGTGCCAGCTCTACAGGGGGCAATCAGCCCCAGCATTTT.

V usage is TRBV27 and J usage is TRBJ2-7; 8 bases are a match to TRBD2. The CDR3 runs to 15 residues. Germline V gene lookup returns CDR1 MNHEY and CDR2 SMNVEV (reference sequence). Germline trimming cut 2 bases from V and 2 bases from J; bases unmatched to any gene: 5. CDR3 in DNA: TGTGCCAGCAGTTTAGTGGTAGCGGGGCCCTACGAGCAGTACTTC. Translation gives CASSLVVAGPYEQYF.

The CDR3, as DNA: TGTGCCAGCAGCTCGGGACAGGGGGCGGTTGGGGCCAACGTCCTGACTTTC. As protein: CASSSGQGAVGANVLTF. V is TRBV7-9 and J is TRBJ2-6, with 12 bases matching TRBD1. This CDR3 is 17 amino acids long. Per the germline V gene, CDR1 is SEHNR and CDR2 is FQNEAQ (reference sequence). Germline trimming cut 4 bases from V and 3 bases from J; bases unmatched to any gene: 4.

The chain has TRBV9 and TRBJ2-3; 7 nucleotides agree with TRBD2. Losses at the gene ends were 2 bases for V and 2 bases for J; bases not matched to a gene: 5. Germline V CDR1 and CDR2: SGDLS, YYNGEE. The CDR3 totals 15 residues. The CDR3 sequence: CASSVRGGATDTQYF. The CDR3, as DNA: TGTGCCAGCAGCGTGCGCGGGGGAGCCACAGATACGCAGTATTTT.

In its sample, this clone was seen once. The chain has TRBV4-3 and TRBJ2-7; 10 positions match TRBD2. J was trimmed by 4 bases and V by 2 bases; bases with no gene match: 11. This CDR3 is 17 amino acids long. Germline values: CDR1 LGHNA, CDR2 YSLEER. The chain's CDR3 is CASSQWKSGGAGYEQYF. The CDR3 DNA follows: TGCGCCAGCAGCCAATGGAAGAGCGGGGGGGCCGGTTACGAGCAGTACTTC.

The chain employs TRBV6-5 and TRBJ2-5, with 8 bases aligning to TRBD1. V gave up 8 bases and J gave up 0 bases; unmatched junction bases: 8. Germline V gene data show CDR1 as MNHEY and CDR2 as SVGAGI. This CDR3 contains 15 residues. The CDR3 DNA sequence: TGTGCCAGCGGGAGGACAGGGAATAACCAAGAGACCCAGTACTTC. Residues: CASGRTGNNQETQYF.

The rearrangement joins TRBV5-6 to TRBJ2-3; D is possibly TRBD2 (5 bases). CDR3 size: 14 residues. V lost 0 bases, J lost 2 bases, and 7 bases lay in between. CDR1 is SGHDT, CDR2 YYEEEE, per germline. CDR3 region: CASSLGLPTDTQYF. The CDR3 DNA sequence: TGTGCCAGCAGCTTGGGACTACCCACAGATACGCAGTATTTT.

In nucleotides, the CDR3 is TGTGCCAGCAGCTTGTCGGGACAGGGGCTACCCCTCCACTTT. Its translation is CASSLSGQGLPLHF. V and J are TRBV5-5 and TRBJ1-6, with TRBD1 matching over 10 bases. The CDR3 is 14 amino acids. With V trimmed by 1 base and J by 12 bases, 4 bases remained unmatched. Germline loops: CDR1 SGHKS, CDR2 YYEKEE (reference sequence).

The chain couples TRBV28 to TRBJ2-5; perhaps TRBD1 as D (6 bases). The V and J ends lost 4 bases and 2 bases respectively, with 17 bases between them. Germline V gives CDR1 MDHEN, CDR2 SYDVKM. There are 16 residues in the CDR3. CDR3 sequence (DNA): TGTGCCAGCAGTTCCTACCAGGGGCAAATACAAGAGACCCAGTACTTC. Encoded protein: CASSSYQGQIQETQYF.

Here the CDR3 DNA reads TGTGCCAGCAGCGTATTATCCGCCGGGACCGGGGAGCTGTTTTTT. Its protein is CASSVLSAGTGELFF. V usage is TRBV9 and J usage is TRBJ2-2, with D unclear. The CDR3 length is 15 residues. CDR1 and CDR2 from the germline V gene are SGDLS and YYNGEE. The ends were cut back, 1 base at V and 5 bases at J, with 12 bases in the middle.

This clone has more than one count but fewer than ten. The chain combines TRBV4-2 with TRBJ1-2, with D possibly matching TRBD1 (6 bases). The V end was cut by 1 base, the J end by 0 bases, with 18 bases between. Germline V CDR1 and CDR2: LGHNA, YNFKEQ. This CDR3 has 18 residues. CDR3 amino acids: CASSQASPGAAANYGYTF. CDR3 nucleotide sequence: TGTGCCAGCAGCCAAGCCTCCCCAGGGGCAGCCGCTAACTATGGCTACACCTTC.

The chain has TRBV5-6 and TRBJ2-1; 7 bases line up with TRBD1. Unmatched junction bases numbered 9, after V lost 2 bases and J lost 4 bases. The germline CDR1 and CDR2 sequences are SGHDT and YYEEEE. This CDR3 is built from 16 residues. The CDR3 spells CASSFRVSRGYNEQFF. As DNA, the CDR3 is TGTGCCAGCAGCTTTCGGGTCTCCAGGGGGTACAATGAGCAGTTCTTC.

This chain uses TRBV2 with TRBJ1-4, with TRBD1 identical over 7 bases. The germline V gene encodes CDR1 SNHLY and CDR2 FYNNEI. V lost 6 bases and J lost 8; bases outside the gene matches: 9. The CDR3 is 14 residues long. In nucleotides, the CDR3 is TGTGCCAGCAGGCCCGACAGGGCAGTCGAAAAACTGTTTTTT. It specifies CASRPDRAVEKLFF.

The chain has TRBV7-3 and TRBJ2-7; 8 bases are a match to TRBD2. CDR1 is SGHTA and CDR2 is FQGTGA in the germline V gene. The CDR3 length is 14 residues. J gave up 3 bases and V 5 bases, and 6 bases lay outside the gene matches. CDR3 bases: TGTGCCAGCAGCGCGGGACTAGGGAGCTACGAGCAGTACTTC. The encoded protein is CASSAGLGSYEQYF.

CDR3 DNA: TGTGCCAGCAGCTTAGACGGGGCGGGGGTCCGCACAGATACGCAGTATTTT. This gives the protein CASSLDGAGVRTDTQYF. The V call is TRBV7-2, the J call TRBJ2-3; TRBD2 aligns across 7 bases. V shed 1 base and J 1 base; nucleotides not matched to a gene: 8. CDR3 length: 17 amino acids. In germline, CDR1 is SGHTA, CDR2 FQGNSA.

J is TRBJ2-3 and V is TRBV7-8, with D maybe TRBD2 (5 bases). The germline V gene encodes CDR1 SGHVS and CDR2 FQNEAQ. With 1 base removed from V and 2 bases from J, the gap between germline ends came to 10 bases. The CDR3 contains 15 residues. The CDR3 spells CASSLEGGPTDTQYF. The CDR3 DNA is TGTGCCAGCAGCTTAGAGGGCGGGCCCACAGATACGCAGTATTTT.